A single sample is the source of the 5 T cell receptor beta chains below, sequenced in a study of T cells in Graves' hyperthyroidism and ophthalmopathy. Amplification targeted TCR beta CDR3 regions from RNA transcripts. Primed by the HTBI set, a first-round RT-PCR was run on the TCR CDR3. TCRdb passed the multiplex PCR reads through MiXCR, listing each CDR3 protein once. Among about 560,000 distinct CDR3 sequences listed, approximately 15% were seen once. Sequenced sample: blood. All receptors derive from a young woman with Graves' hyperthyroidism.

This clonotype was observed at least ten times. V gene TRBV6-1 combines with J gene TRBJ2-1; 7 bases fit TRBD1. V trimming: 2 bases; J trimming: 8 bases; junction bases outside the gene matches: 3. This CDR3 spans 13 amino acids. Germline loops: CDR1 MNHNS, CDR2 SASEGT. The DNA for the CDR3 is TGTGCCAGCAGTGAATCCACAGGGGATGAGCAGTTCTTC. It encodes CASSESTGDEQFF.

This clonotype came up many times. The CDR3 DNA reads TGCGCCAGCAGTAGGGCAGACCCCTACAATGAGCAGTTCTTC. Translated, it gives CASSRADPYNEQFF. The genes are TRBV5-1 and TRBJ2-1; D remains ambiguous. The CDR3 runs to 14 residues. V was shortened by 5 bases and J by 2 bases, with 11 bases between the two germline ends. CDR1 is SGHRS, CDR2 YFSETQ, per germline.

This clonotype was observed many times. The chain carries TRBV3-1 and TRBJ2-1, with D perhaps matching TRBD2 (5 bases). Deletions cut 4 bases from V and 9 bases from J, with 13 bases between. The CDR3 consists of 13 residues. The germline gives CDR1 LGHDT, CDR2 YNNKEL (reference sequence). The CDR3 DNA reads TGTGCCAGCAGCCCGGCCAGCGGTAGTGAGCAGTTCTTC. The encoded protein is CASSPASGSEQFF.

This chain uses TRBV29-1 with TRBJ1-1, with no clear D. Germline CDR1 is SQVTM and CDR2 is ANQGSEA. This CDR3 has 10 amino acids. V lost 5 bases to trimming and J lost 11 bases, with 12 bases between them. DNA for the CDR3: TGCAGCGTTTTAATCCGGGAGGCTTTCTTT. Its protein product is CSVLIREAFF.

This clonotype was picked up many times. The chain joins TRBV7-2 to TRBJ2-7, with D possibly being TRBD2 (6 bases). Trimming shortened V by 0 bases and J by 2 bases, and 11 bases separated the two germline ends. The CDR3 length is 15 residues. CDR1 and CDR2 (germline): SGHTA, FQGNSA. CDR3 residues: CASSLAGGTAYEQYF. CDR3 nucleotides: TGTGCCAGCAGCTTAGCTGGCGGGACGGCCTACGAGCAGTACTTC.